The next 6 T cell receptor beta chains were all read from a single sample in a study of shared T cell receptors in the human thymus. Repertoires were generated with immunoSEQ multiplex PCR, while TCRdb's copy carries only in-frame clones and drops some. There are 600,000 or so clones in the sample; more than 70% occur only once, and approximately 0.0097% lies in the top ten. A further study also used this sample, focusing on human thymus T cells.

The material sequenced was thymocytes. The source of these receptors is a boy younger than two with a congenital heart defect.

CDR3 in amino acids: CASSPVPLAGGQETQYF. In nucleotides, the CDR3 is TGTGCCAGCAGCCCCGTCCCCCTAGCGGGGGGCCAAGAGACCCAGTACTTC. V usage is TRBV5-6 and J usage is TRBJ2-5, with 11 bases identical to TRBD2. V lost 4 bases, J lost 1 base, and 9 bases stayed unmatched. Germline CDR1 reads SGHDT; CDR2 reads YYEEEE. The CDR3 is 17 residues long.

The gene calls are TRBV4-3 and TRBJ1-1; TRBD1 matches at 11 bases. From germline, CDR1 is LGHNA and CDR2 YSLEER. The V gene end was trimmed by 0 bases and the J gene end by 5 bases; junction bases not matched to a gene: 8. This CDR3 is built from 17 residues. As DNA, the CDR3 is TGCGCCAGCAGCCAAGATATGGACAGGGGGCGAGAAACTGAAGCTTTCTTT. It codes for CASSQDMDRGRETEAFF.

CDR3 amino acids: CASSTDRGLYEQYF. The CDR3 region has the DNA TGTGCCAGCAGTACAGACAGGGGGCTGTACGAGCAGTACTTC. The chain employs TRBV6-5 and TRBJ2-7, with TRBD1 matching 10 bases. J lost 4 bases, V lost 5 bases, and 5 bases had no gene match. The CDR3 runs to 14 residues. CDR1 MNHEY and CDR2 SVGAGI come from the germline V gene.

This clone appeared once. The CDR3 sequence is CASSHPSLANEQFF. As DNA, the CDR3 is TGTGCCAGCAGCCACCCTAGTCTGGCCAATGAGCAGTTCTTC. The chain employs TRBV11-3 and TRBJ2-1, with D unclear. Between the trimmed V and J ends, which lost 5 bases and 6 bases, there was a span of 14 bases. The V gene's germline CDR1 is SGHNT and CDR2 YENEEA. CDR3 size: 14 residues. The variable domain in full, completed from reference TRBV11-3 and TRBJ2-1, reads EAGVVQSPRYKIIEKKQPVAFWCNPISGHNTLYWYLQNLGQGPELLIRYENEEAVDDSQLPKDRFSAERLKGVDSTLKIQPAELGDSAVYLCASSHPSLANEQFFGPGTRLTVL.

The CDR3 loop is CASSQELAQETQYF. Here the CDR3 DNA reads TGCGCCAGCAGCCAAGAGTTGGCTCAAGAGACCCAGTACTTC. The J gene is TRBJ2-5, the V gene TRBV4-3; D unclear. The CDR3 is 14 residues long. Germline CDR1 is LGHNA and CDR2 is YSLEER. The V end was cut by 0 bases, the J end by 2 bases, with 7 bases between.

The V gene is TRBV5-6, the J gene TRBJ1-5, with 10 bases aligning to TRBD1. The CDR3 runs to 17 residues. After removal of 4 bases from V and 4 bases from J, the junction contained 11 bases not matched to a gene. Germline assignment: CDR1 SGHDT and CDR2 YYEEEE. CDR3 loop: CASSHHRDRGRNQPQHF. DNA for the CDR3: TGTGCCAGCAGCCACCACAGGGACAGGGGAAGAAATCAGCCCCAGCATTTT.